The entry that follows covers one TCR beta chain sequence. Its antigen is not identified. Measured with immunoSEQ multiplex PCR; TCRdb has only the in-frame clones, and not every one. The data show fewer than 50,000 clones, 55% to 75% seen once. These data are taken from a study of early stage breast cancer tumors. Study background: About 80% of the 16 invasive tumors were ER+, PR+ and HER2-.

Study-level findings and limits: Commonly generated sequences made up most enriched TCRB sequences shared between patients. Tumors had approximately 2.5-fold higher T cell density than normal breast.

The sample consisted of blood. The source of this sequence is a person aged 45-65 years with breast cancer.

The CDR3 protein is CASSQEESGRAADTQYF. Written as DNA, the CDR3 is TGCGCCAGCAGCCAAGAGGAGTCAGGGAGGGCCGCAGATACGCAGTATTTT. The chain uses TRBV4-3 and TRBJ2-3; 7 nucleotides agree with TRBD2. V shed 0 bases, J shed 4 bases, and the junction held 10 bases outside the gene matches. CDR1 is LGHNA, CDR2 YSLEER, per germline. The CDR3 consists of 17 residues.